This TCR beta chain was retrieved from a study of T cell responses to AZD1222 COVID-19 vaccine. Findings and limits, study-wide: CD4 TCRs associated with vaccination spanned spike, dominating at 160-218 and 743-854. Possibly, clonal diversity was underestimated; donors were largely white British and included more females.

Only in-frame clones appear in the TCRdb table, and some are missing; sequencing was by immunoSEQ multiplex PCR. This sample yields about 85,000 clones, of which around 90% are seen a single time; 3% belongs to the top ten. Comment on this clone: Its antigen is currently unknown.

The germline CDR1 and CDR2 sequences are SGHRS and YFSETQ. J lost 3 bases, V lost 0 bases, and 1 base had no gene match. The CDR3 runs to 16 residues. The clonotype originates from an adult in good health. V usage is TRBV5-1 and J usage is TRBJ2-3; TRBD2 aligns across 13 bases. Sequencing was performed on peripheral blood, taken on day 0 of AZD1222 vaccination. This chain's CDR3 is CASSLGTSGSTDTQYF. The CDR3 DNA sequence: TGCGCCAGCAGCTTGGGGACTAGCGGGAGTACAGATACGCAGTATTTT. Full variable domain (outside the CDR3, taken from reference TRBV5-1 and TRBJ2-3): KAGVTQTPRYLIKTRGQQVTLSCSPISGHRSVSWYQQTPGQGLQFLFEYFSETQRNKGNFPGRFSGRQFSNSRSEMNVSTLELGDSALYLCASSLGTSGSTDTQYFGPGTRLTVL.